This T cell receptor (beta chain) derives from a study of cytomegalovirus exposure and HLA in healthy donors. Points from the study as a whole: Association of roughly 17,000 TCR beta sequences with HLA alleles was found at 0.05 false discovery rate in a later analysis. Being productive about 87% or about 30% of the time was typical of most TCR beta V segments in an earlier analysis.

This clone was detected a few times. The antigen is undetermined. Primers included in the PCR were 60 Vbeta and 13 Jbeta primers. Sequenced by immunoSEQ multiplex PCR; TCRdb stores in-frame clones only, minus some. The sample consists of some 170,000 clones, roughly four fifths of them appearing once. V shed 5 bases and J shed 2 bases, with 16 bases lying between them. From germline, CDR1 is MNHEY and CDR2 SVGAGI. This CDR3 has 15 amino acids. The sample was PBMCs. The V gene is TRBV6-5, the J gene TRBJ2-7; TRBD1 is a possible D gene (5 bases). The sequence came from a middle-aged woman in good health and CMV-seronegative. CDR3 DNA: TGTGCCAGCAGTCCCGGTGGGGCCCAACCCTACGAGCAGTACTTC. This sequence encodes CASSPGGAQPYEQYF.